The sequence of this T cell receptor beta chain was determined in a study of identical twins. Donors uniformly comprised healthy Caucasians. Findings of the study overall: Within cord blood, abundant beta clonotypes carried fewer insertions, but memory repertoires showed no such trend. Within monozygotic twins, out-of-frame TCR alpha sharing was underestimated by the models.

This clonotype was found a few times. Its antigen remains unidentified. After template switching added a universal primer site, the resulting cDNA carried unique molecular identifiers. Using its own MiXCR run on the 5' RACE reads, TCRdb lists one record per CDR3 protein. Seen here are 1,800,000 or so distinct CDR3 sequences, around a third observed once, and the top ten hold under 0.35%. The CDR3 consists of 14 residues. With V trimmed by 2 bases and J by 4 bases, 4 bases remained unmatched. The TCR sequence derives from a newborn girl in good health. The chain joins TRBV12-3 or TRBV12-4 to TRBJ2-7, with 8 bases matching TRBD2. The sample was cord blood. The CDR3 loop reads CASSLWASGYEQYF. CDR3 bases: TGTGCCAGCAGTTTATGGGCTAGCGGGTACGAGCAGTACTTC.